This entry describes one T cell receptor beta chain. What it recognizes is unknown. These data come from a study of blood T cells in healthy people across ages. Study observations and caveats: Naive T cell percentage and TCR beta diversity correlated strongly. The study regarded diversity estimates from one million T cells as underestimates.

With a J-beta primer mix and a sample-barcoded 5' primer, a second PCR ran 7 to 11 cycles. Each TCR beta cDNA got a 12-nucleotide random molecular identifier. TCRdb re-analysed the 5' RACE reads in MiXCR, keeping a single row per CDR3 protein. The sample contains approximately 880,000 distinct CDR3 sequences, under 50% of which appear only once. V was pared by 3 bases and J by 1 base, with 5 bases of the junction left unmatched. Germline V gene data show CDR1 as DFQATT and CDR2 as SNEGSKA (reference sequence). The CDR3 extends over 14 amino acids. The source of this sequence is a man in his thirties or forties in good health. The chain carries TRBV20-1 and TRBJ1-2; TRBD1 agrees at 7 bases. The sample was blood. Here the CDR3 DNA reads TGCAGTGCTAGCCAGGGGGGGAATAACTATGGCTACACCTTC. Protein: CSASQGGNNYGYTF.